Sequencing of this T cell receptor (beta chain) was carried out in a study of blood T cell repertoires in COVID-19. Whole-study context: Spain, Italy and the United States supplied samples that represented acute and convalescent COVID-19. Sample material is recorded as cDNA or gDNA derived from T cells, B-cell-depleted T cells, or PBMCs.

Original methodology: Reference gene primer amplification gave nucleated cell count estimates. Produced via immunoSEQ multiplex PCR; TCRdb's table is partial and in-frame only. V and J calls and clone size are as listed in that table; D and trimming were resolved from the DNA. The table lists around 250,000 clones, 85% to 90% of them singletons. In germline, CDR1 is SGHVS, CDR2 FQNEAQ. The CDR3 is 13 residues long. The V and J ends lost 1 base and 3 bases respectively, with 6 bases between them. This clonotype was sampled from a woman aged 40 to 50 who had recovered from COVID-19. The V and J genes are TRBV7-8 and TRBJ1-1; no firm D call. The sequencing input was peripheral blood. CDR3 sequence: CASSLGAYTEAFF. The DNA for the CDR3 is TGTGCCAGCAGCTTAGGGGCGTACACTGAAGCTTTCTTT.